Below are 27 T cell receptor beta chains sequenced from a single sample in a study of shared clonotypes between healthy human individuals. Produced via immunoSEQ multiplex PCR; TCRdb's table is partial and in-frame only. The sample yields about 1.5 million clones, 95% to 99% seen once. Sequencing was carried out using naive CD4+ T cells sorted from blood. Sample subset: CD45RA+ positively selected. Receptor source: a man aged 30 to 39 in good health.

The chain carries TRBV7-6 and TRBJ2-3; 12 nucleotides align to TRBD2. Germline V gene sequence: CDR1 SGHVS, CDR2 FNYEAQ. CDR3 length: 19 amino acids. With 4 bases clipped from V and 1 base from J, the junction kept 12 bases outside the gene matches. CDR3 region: CASSSELGGLAGRTDTQYF. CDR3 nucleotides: TGTGCCAGCAGCTCCGAGCTAGGAGGACTAGCGGGACGCACAGATACGCAGTATTTT. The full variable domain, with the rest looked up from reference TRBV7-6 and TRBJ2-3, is GAGVSQSPRYKVTKRGQDVALRCDPISGHVSLYWYRQALGQGPEFLTYFNYEAQQDKSGLPNDRFSAERPEGSISTLTIQRTEQRDSAMYRCASSSELGGLAGRTDTQYFGPGTRLTVL.

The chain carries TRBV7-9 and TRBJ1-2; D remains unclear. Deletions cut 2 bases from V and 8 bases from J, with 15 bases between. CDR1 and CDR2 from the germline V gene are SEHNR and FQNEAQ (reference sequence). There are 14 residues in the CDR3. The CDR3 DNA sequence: TGTGCCAGCAGCTTAACCGGGATTGGTTCGGGCTACACCTTC. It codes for CASSLTGIGSGYTF.

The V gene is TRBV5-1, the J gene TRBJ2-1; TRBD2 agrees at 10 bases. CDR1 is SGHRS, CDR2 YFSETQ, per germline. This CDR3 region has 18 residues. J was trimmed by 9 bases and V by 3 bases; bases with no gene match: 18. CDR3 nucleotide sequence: TGCGCCAGCAGCTCAGGCTCGGGTGCTCTAGCGGGAGTTAGTGAGCAGTTCTTC. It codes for CASSSGSGALAGVSEQFF.

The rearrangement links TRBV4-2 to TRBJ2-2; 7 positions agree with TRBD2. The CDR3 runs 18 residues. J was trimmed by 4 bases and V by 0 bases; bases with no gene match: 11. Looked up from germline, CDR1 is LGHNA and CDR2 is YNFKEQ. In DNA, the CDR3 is TGTGCCAGCAGCCAAGAGAGAAGAAGAGCTAGCGGCACCGGGGAGCTGTTTTTT. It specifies CASSQERRRASGTGELFF.

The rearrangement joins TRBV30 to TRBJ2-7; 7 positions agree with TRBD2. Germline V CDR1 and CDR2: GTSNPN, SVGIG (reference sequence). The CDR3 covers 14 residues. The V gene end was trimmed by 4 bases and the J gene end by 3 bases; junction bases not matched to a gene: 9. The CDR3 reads CAWIGGTGDYEQYF. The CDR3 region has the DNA TGTGCCTGGATCGGGGGGACTGGAGACTACGAGCAGTACTTC.

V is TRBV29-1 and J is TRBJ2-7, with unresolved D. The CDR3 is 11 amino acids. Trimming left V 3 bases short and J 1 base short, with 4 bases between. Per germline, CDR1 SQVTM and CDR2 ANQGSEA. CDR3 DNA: TGCAGCGTTGAGGTATCCTACGAGCAGTACTTC. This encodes CSVEVSYEQYF.

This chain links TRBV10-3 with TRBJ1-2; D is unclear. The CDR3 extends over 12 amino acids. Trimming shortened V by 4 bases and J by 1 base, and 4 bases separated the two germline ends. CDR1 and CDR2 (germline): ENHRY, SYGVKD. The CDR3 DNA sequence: TGTGCCATCAGTGCTCGTAACTATGGCTACACCTTC. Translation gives CAISARNYGYTF.

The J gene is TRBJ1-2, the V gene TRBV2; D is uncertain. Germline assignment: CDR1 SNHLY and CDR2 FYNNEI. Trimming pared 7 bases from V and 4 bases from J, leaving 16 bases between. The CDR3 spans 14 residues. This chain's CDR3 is CASNREILFYGYTF. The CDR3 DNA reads TGTGCCAGCAATAGGGAGATACTTTTCTATGGCTACACCTTC.

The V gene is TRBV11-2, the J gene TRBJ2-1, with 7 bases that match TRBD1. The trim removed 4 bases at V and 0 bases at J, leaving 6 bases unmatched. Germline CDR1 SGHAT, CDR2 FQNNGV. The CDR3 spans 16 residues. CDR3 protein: CASSSYRGSSYNEQFF. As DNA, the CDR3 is TGTGCCAGCAGCTCCTACAGGGGAAGCTCCTACAATGAGCAGTTCTTC.

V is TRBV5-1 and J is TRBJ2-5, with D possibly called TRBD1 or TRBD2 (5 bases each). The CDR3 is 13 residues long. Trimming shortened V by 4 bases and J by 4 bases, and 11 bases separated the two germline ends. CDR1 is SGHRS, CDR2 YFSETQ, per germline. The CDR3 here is CASSLRDGETQYF. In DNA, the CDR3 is TGCGCCAGCAGCCTGAGGGACGGAGAGACCCAGTACTTC.

The chain's CDR3 is CASSSALQGAWYEQYF. The CDR3 DNA reads as TGTGCCAGTAGCAGTGCACTACAGGGGGCTTGGTACGAGCAGTACTTC. This sequence joins TRBV19 and TRBJ2-7; 9 nucleotides line up with TRBD1. Trimming removed 6 bases from V and 4 bases from J; junction bases left unmatched: 13. This CDR3 region has 16 residues. Germline V lookup: CDR1 LNHDA, CDR2 SQIVND (reference sequence).

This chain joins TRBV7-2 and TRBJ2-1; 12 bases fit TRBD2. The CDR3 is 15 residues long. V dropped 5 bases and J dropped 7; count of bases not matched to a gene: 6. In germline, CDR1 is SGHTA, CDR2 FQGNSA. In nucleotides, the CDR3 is TGTGCCAGCAGCACGACTAGCGGGAGTATTAATGAGCAGTTCTTC. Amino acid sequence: CASSTTSGSINEQFF.

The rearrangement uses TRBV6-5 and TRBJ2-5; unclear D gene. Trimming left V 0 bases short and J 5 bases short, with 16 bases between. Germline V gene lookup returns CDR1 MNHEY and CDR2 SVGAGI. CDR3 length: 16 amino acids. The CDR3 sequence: CASSYSGSTFSETQYF. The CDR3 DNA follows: TGTGCCAGCAGTTACTCCGGGTCGACGTTTTCGGAGACCCAGTACTTC.

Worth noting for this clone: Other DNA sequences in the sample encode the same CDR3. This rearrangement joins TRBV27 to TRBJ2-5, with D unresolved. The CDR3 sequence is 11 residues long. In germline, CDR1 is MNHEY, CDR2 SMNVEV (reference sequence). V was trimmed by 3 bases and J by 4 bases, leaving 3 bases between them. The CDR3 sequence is CASSFRETQYF. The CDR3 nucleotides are TGTGCCAGCAGTTTTAGAGAGACCCAGTACTTC.

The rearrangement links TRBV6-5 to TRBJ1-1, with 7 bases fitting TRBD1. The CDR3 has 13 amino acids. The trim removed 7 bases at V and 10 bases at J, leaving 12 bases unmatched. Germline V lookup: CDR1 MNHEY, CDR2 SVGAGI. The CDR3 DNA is TGTGCCAGCAAGAGGGGGCGACAGGCGGGAGCTTTCTTT. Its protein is CASKRGRQAGAFF.

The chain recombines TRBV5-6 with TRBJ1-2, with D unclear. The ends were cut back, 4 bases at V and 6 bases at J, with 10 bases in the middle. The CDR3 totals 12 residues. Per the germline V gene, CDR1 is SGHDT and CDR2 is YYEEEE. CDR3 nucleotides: TGTGCCAGCAGCGGACCCGGGGATGGCTACACCTTC. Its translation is CASSGPGDGYTF. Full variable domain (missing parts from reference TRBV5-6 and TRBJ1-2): DAGVTQSPTHLIKTRGQQVTLRCSPKSGHDTVSWYQQALGQGPQFIFQYYEEEERQRGNFPDRFSGHQFPNYSSELNVNALLLGDSALYLCASSGPGDGYTFGSGTRLTVV.

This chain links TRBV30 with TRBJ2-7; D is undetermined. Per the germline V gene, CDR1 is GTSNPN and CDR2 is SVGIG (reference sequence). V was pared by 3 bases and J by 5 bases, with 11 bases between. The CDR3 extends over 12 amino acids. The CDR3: CAWSPMKHEQYF. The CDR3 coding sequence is TGTGCCTGGAGCCCGATGAAGCACGAGCAGTACTTC.

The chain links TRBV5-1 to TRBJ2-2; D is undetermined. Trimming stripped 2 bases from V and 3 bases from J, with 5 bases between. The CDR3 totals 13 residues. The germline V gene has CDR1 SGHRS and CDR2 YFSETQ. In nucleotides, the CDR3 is TGCGCCAGCAGCTTCGCGGACACCGGGGAGCTGTTTTTT. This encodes CASSFADTGELFF.

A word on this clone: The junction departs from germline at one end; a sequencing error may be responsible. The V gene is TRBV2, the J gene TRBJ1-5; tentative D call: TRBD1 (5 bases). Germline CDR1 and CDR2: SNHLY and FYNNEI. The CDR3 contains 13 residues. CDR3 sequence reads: CASSEVAAQGPFF. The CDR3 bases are TGTGCCAGCAGTGAAGTTGCGGCTCAGGGTCCTTTTTTT. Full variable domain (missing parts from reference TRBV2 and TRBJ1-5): EPEVTQTPSHQVTQMGQEVILRCVPISNHLYFYWYRQILGQKVEFLVSFYNNEISEKSEIFDDQFSVERPDGSNFTLKIRSTKLEDSAMYFCASSEVAAQGPFFGDGTRLSIL.

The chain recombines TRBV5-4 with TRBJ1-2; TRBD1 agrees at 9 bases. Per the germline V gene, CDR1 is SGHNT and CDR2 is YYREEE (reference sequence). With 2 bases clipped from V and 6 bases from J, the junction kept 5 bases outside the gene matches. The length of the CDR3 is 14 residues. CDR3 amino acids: CASSFRDRVNGYTF. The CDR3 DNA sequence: TGTGCCAGCAGCTTCCGGGACAGGGTAAATGGCTACACCTTC.

CDR3 in DNA: TGTGCCAGCAGCTTGATGTATTCCTATGGCTACACCTTC. Translating gives CASSLMYSYGYTF. The chain uses TRBV11-2 and TRBJ1-2; D gene uncertain. The V end was cut by 3 bases, the J end by 4 bases, with 9 bases between. The germline CDR1 and CDR2 sequences are SGHAT and FQNNGV. The CDR3 is 13 amino acids.

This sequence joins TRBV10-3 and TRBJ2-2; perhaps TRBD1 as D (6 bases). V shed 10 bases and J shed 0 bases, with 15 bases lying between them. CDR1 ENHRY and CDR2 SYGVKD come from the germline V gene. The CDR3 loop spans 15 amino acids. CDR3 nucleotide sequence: TGTGCCAGTCACAGGGTTATAACGAACACCGGGGAGCTGTTTTTT. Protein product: CASHRVITNTGELFF.

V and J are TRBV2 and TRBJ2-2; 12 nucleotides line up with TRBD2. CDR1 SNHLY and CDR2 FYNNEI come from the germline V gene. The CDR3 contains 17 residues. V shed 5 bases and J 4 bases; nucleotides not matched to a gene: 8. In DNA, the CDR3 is TGTGCCAGCAGTCATCGAGGACTAGCGGGATCCACCGGGGAGCTGTTTTTT. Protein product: CASSHRGLAGSTGELFF.

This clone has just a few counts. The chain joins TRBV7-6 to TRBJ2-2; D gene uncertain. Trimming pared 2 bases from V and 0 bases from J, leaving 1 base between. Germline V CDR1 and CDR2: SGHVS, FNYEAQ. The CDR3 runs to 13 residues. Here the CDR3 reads CASSLSNTGELFF. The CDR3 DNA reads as TGTGCCAGCAGCTTATCGAACACCGGGGAGCTGTTTTTT.

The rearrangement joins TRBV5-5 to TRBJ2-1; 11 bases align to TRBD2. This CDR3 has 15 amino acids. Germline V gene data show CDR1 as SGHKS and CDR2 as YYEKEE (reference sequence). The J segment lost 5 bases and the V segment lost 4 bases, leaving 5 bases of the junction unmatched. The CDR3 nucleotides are TGTGCCAGCAGCGTAATAGCGGGAGGGGACAATGAGCAGTTCTTC. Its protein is CASSVIAGGDNEQFF.

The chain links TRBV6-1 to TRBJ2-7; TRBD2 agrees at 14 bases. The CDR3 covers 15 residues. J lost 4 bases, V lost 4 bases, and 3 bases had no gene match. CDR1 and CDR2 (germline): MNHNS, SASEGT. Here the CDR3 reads CASSAGLAGGYEQYF. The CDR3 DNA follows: TGTGCCAGCAGTGCCGGACTAGCGGGAGGTTACGAGCAGTACTTC.

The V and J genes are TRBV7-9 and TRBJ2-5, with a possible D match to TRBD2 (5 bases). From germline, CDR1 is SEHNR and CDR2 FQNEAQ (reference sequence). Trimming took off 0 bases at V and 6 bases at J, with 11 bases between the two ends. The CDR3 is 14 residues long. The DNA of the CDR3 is TGTGCCAGCAGCTTAGCGGCACTCGGGAAGACCCAGTACTTC. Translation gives CASSLAALGKTQYF.